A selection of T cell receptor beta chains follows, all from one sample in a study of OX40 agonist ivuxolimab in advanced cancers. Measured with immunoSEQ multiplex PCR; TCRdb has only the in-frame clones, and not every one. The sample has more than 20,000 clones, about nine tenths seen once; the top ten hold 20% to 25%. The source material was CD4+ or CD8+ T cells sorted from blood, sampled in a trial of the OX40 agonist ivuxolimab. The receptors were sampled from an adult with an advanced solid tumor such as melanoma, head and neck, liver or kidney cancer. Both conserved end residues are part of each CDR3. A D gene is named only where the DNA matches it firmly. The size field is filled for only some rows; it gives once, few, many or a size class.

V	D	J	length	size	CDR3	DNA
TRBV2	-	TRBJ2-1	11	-	CASPSWDEQFF	TGTGCCAGCCCGAGTTGGGATGAGCAGTTCTTC
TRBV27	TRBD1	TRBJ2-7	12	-	CASRQGAGEQYF	TGTGCCAGCCGACAGGGGGCGGGTGAGCAGTACTTC
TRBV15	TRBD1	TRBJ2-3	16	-	CATSRAPGQGLDTQYF	TGTGCCACCAGCAGGGCCCCGGGACAGGGATTGGATACGCAGTATTTT
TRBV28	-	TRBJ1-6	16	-	CASSLVVQGHNSPLHF	TGTGCCAGCAGTTTAGTTGTGCAGGGACATAATTCACCCCTCCACTTT
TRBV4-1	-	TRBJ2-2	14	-	CASSQDPFTGELFF	TGCGCCAGCAGCCAAGACCCTTTCACTGGGGAGCTGTTTTTT
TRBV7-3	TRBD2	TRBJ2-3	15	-	CASSLAGGSTDTQYF	TGTGCCAGCAGCCTAGCGGGGGGTAGCACAGATACGCAGTATTTT
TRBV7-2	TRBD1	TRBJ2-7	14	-	CASSLAGQTYEQYF	TGTGCCAGCAGCTTAGCGGGACAGACCTACGAGCAGTACTTC
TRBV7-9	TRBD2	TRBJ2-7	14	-	CASSPTSGSSEQYF	TGTGCCAGCAGTCCCACCAGCGGGAGTTCCGAGCAGTACTTC
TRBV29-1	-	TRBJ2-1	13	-	CSVLGLSYNEQFF	TGCAGCGTCCTGGGACTCTCCTACAATGAGCAGTTCTTC
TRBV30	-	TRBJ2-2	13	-	CAWSVGNTGELFF	TGTGCCTGGAGTGTGGGGAACACCGGGGAGCTGTTTTTT
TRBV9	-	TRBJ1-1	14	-	CASSSGPTNTEAFF	TGTGCCAGCAGCTCGGGACCGACGAACACTGAAGCTTTCTTT
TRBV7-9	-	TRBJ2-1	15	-	CASSLLDGGYNEQFF	TGTGCCAGCAGCTTACTGGATGGGGGGTACAATGAGCAGTTCTTC
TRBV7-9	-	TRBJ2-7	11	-	CASGSSYEQYF	TGTGCCAGCGGTAGTTCCTACGAGCAGTACTTC
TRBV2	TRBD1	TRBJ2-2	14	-	CASRAGGGTGELFF	TGTGCCAGCAGGGCAGGGGGCGGGACCGGGGAGCTGTTTTTT
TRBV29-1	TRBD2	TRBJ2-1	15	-	CSHSGTSGAYNEQFF	TGCAGCCACTCTGGGACTAGCGGGGCCTACAATGAGCAGTTCTTC
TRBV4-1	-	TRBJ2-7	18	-	CASSQGIPGTLGTYEQYF	TGCGCCAGCAGCCAGGGTATTCCCGGGACCCTGGGCACCTACGAGCAGTACTTC
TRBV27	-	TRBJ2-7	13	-	CASSSGQTYEQYF	TGTGCCAGCAGTTCAGGACAGACCTACGAGCAGTACTTC
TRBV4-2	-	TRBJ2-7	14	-	CASSQAVGEREQYF	TGTGCCAGCAGCCAAGCGGTCGGAGAGAGGGAGCAGTACTTC
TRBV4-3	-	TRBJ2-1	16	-	CASSLRWGDSYNEQFF	TGCGCCAGCAGCCTCCGATGGGGGGACTCCTACAATGAGCAGTTCTTC
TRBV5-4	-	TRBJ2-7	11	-	CASSLTEEQYF	TGTGCCAGCAGCTTGACGGAGGAGCAGTACTTC
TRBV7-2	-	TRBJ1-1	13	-	CASSLVKGTEAFF	TGTGCCAGCAGCTTAGTGAAGGGCACTGAAGCTTTCTTT
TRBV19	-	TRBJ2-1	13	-	CASSMDGYNEQFF	TGTGCCAGTAGTATGGACGGCTACAATGAGCAGTTCTTC
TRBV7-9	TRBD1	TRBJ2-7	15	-	CASSSDPGQGNKQYF	TGTGCCAGCAGCTCGGACCCGGGACAGGGTAACAAGCAGTACTTC
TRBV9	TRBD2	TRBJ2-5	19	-	CASSVDSGGAMLRQETQYF	TGTGCCAGCAGCGTCGATAGCGGGGGGGCGATGTTGCGGCAAGAGACCCAGTACTTC
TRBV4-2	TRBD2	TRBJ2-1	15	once	CASSQEVIAGGVQFF	TGTGCCAGCAGCCAAGAGGTAATAGCGGGGGGAGTGCAGTTCTTC
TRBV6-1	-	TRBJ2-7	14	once	CASREGLTPYEQYF	TGTGCCAGCAGGGAGGGACTCACCCCCTACGAGCAGTACTTC
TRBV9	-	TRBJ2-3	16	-	CASSPPFSGSTDTQYF	TGTGCCAGCAGCCCCCCCTTTAGCGGAAGCACAGATACGCAGTATTTT
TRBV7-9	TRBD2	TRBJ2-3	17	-	CASSVGLAGLSEDTQYF	TGTGCCAGCAGCGTCGGACTAGCGGGACTTTCGGAAGATACGCAGTATTTT
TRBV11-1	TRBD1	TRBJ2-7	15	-	CASSLALGTAYEQYF	TGTGCCAGCAGCTTAGCGCTAGGGACAGCTTACGAGCAGTACTTC
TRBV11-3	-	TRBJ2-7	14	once	CASSPGLSSYEQYF	TGTGCCAGCAGCCCGGGGCTGAGCTCCTACGAGCAGTACTTC
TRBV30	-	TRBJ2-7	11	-	CAWSPGYEQYF	TGTGCCTGGAGTCCCGGCTACGAGCAGTACTTC
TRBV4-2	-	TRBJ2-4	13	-	CASSQESENIQYF	TGTGCCAGCAGCCAAGAATCCGAAAACATTCAGTACTTC
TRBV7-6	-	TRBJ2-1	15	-	CASSSDDSSYNEQFF	TGTGCCAGCAGCTCCGACGACAGTTCCTACAATGAGCAGTTCTTC
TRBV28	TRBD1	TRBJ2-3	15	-	CASRGDREGTDTQYF	TGTGCCAGCAGAGGAGACAGGGAAGGCACAGATACGCAGTATTTT
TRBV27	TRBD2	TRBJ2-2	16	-	CASSFLAGGRTGELFF	TGTGCCAGCAGTTTCCTAGCGGGGGGGCGTACCGGGGAGCTGTTTTTT
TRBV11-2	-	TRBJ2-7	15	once	CASSGDGSGGDEQYF	TGTGCCAGCAGCGGGGACGGATCCGGCGGGGACGAGCAGTACTTC
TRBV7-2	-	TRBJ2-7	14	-	CASSLREVPYEQYF	TGTGCCAGCAGCTTAAGGGAGGTGCCCTACGAGCAGTACTTC
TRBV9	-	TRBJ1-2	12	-	CASSAGPYGYTF	TGTGCCAGCAGCGCCGGGCCCTATGGCTACACCTTC
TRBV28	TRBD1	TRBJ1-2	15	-	CASSPGQGVGYGYTF	TGTGCCAGCAGTCCAGGACAGGGGGTCGGCTATGGCTACACCTTC
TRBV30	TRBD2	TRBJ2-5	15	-	CAWSVGLALQETQYF	TGTGCCTGGAGTGTAGGACTAGCCCTCCAAGAGACCCAGTACTTC
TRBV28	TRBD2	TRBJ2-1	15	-	CASSSGGSSYNEQFF	TGTGCCAGCAGTTCGGGGGGGAGCTCCTACAATGAGCAGTTCTTC
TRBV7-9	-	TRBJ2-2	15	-	CASSLWAPNTGELFF	TGTGCCAGCAGCTTGTGGGCGCCCAACACCGGGGAGCTGTTTTTT
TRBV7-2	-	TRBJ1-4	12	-	CASSLANEKLFF	TGTGCCAGCAGCTTAGCGAACGAAAAACTGTTTTTT
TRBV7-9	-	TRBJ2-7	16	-	CASSSSVRQGSYEQYF	TGTGCCAGCAGCTCCTCGGTCCGACAAGGCTCCTACGAGCAGTACTTC
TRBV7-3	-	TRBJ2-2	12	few	CASRVEIGELFF	TGTGCCAGCAGGGTCGAGATCGGGGAGCTGTTTTTT
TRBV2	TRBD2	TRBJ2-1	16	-	CASRASGGHSYNEQFF	TGTGCCTCAAGGGCTAGCGGGGGCCACTCCTACAATGAGCAGTTCTTC
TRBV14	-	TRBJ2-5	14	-	CASSPEGRGETQYF	TGTGCCAGCAGCCCAGAGGGGCGAGGAGAGACCCAGTACTTC
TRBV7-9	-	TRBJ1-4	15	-	CATDVEDSSPEKLFF	TGTGCCACAGACGTAGAAGATAGTTCCCCAGAAAAACTGTTTTTT
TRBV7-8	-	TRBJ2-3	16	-	CASSLAVGGSTDTQYF	TGTGCCAGCAGCTTAGCAGTGGGGGGTAGCACAGATACGCAGTATTTT
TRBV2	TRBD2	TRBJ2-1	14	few	CASNRGRSSYEQFF	TGTGCCAGCAACCGCGGGAGATCCTCTTATGAGCAGTTCTTC
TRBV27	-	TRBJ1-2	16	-	CASSLRVSGQRNGYTF	TGTGCCAGCAGTTTAAGGGTTAGTGGTCAACGCAATGGCTACACCTTC
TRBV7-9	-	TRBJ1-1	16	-	CASSLVSGRMNTEAFF	TGTGCCAGCAGCTTAGTATCGGGCAGGATGAACACTGAAGCTTTCTTT
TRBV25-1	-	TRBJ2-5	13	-	CASESLGTETQYF	TGTGCCAGCGAGTCATTAGGAACAGAGACCCAGTACTTC
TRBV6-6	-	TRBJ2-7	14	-	CASRPGHLSYEQYF	TGTGCCAGCAGACCGGGACACTTATCCTACGAGCAGTACTTC
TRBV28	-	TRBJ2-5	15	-	CASSGTDSLKETQYF	TGTGCCAGCAGTGGAACCGACAGCCTCAAAGAGACCCAGTACTTC
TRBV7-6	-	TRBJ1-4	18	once	CASSSLLGPFDPNEKLFF	TGTGCCAGCAGCTCGCTCCTAGGGCCATTTGATCCTAATGAAAAACTGTTTTTT
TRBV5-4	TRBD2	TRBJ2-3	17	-	CASSPPRGGESTDTQYF	TGTGCCAGCAGCCCCCCTCGTGGGGGGGAAAGCACAGATACGCAGTATTTT
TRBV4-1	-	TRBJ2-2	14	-	CASSQHRDTGELFF	TGCGCCAGCAGCCAACACAGAGATACCGGGGAGCTGTTTTTT
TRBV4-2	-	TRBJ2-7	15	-	CASSQDPGGSYEQYF	TGTGCCAGCAGCCAAGACCCCGGCGGCTCCTACGAGCAGTACTTC